Listed here are 28 T cell receptor beta chains from one sample, sequenced in a study of T cell responses to AZD1222 COVID-19 vaccine. Assay used: immunoSEQ multiplex PCR; TCRdb lists only in-frame clones, some missing. This table holds 60,000 or so clones, about 79% found once. The sequencing here drew on peripheral blood, taken on day 0 of AZD1222 vaccination. The receptors originated from an adult in good health.

The chain recombines TRBV7-2 with TRBJ2-6; possibly TRBD1 for D (6 bases). This CDR3 spans 17 amino acids. The V and J ends lost 5 bases and 6 bases respectively, with 20 bases between them. Germline V gives CDR1 SGHTA, CDR2 FQGNSA. Here the CDR3 DNA reads TGTGCCAGCAGCCCACAGGGTTGGGGTGATACGGCCAACGTCCTGACTTTC. Residues: CASSPQGWGDTANVLTF.

V gene TRBV15 combines with J gene TRBJ1-2; D gene ambiguous. Germline CDR1 is LNHNV and CDR2 is YYDKDF (reference sequence). The CDR3 is made up of 17 amino acids. V was cut by 0 bases and J by 0 bases, with 14 bases left in between. The CDR3 spells CATSRDLAKRPNYGYTF. Here the CDR3 DNA reads TGTGCCACCAGCAGAGATCTAGCGAAGAGACCTAACTATGGCTACACCTTC.

The rearrangement uses TRBV25-1 and TRBJ1-4, with D maybe TRBD1 (5 bases). V was trimmed by 1 base and J by 5 bases, leaving 17 bases between them. The CDR3 is made up of 17 amino acids. CDR1 is MGHDK and CDR2 is SYGVNS in the germline V gene. CDR3 in DNA: TGTGCCAGCAGTGAATTTCGTGGGGCAGGGAGGAATGAAAAACTGTTTTTT. This encodes CASSEFRGAGRNEKLFF.

The J gene is TRBJ1-5, the V gene TRBV6-2 or TRBV6-3; no clear D gene. This CDR3 has 14 residues. Germline assignment: CDR1 MNHEY and CDR2 SVGEGT. V was pared by 6 bases and J by 7 bases, with 16 bases between. CDR3 amino acids: CASSPDLRVQPQHF. DNA for the CDR3: TGTGCCAGCAGCCCCGACTTACGAGTCCAGCCCCAGCATTTT.

The V gene is TRBV11-2, the J gene TRBJ2-7; D may correspond to TRBD1 or TRBD2 (5 bases each). The CDR3 sequence is 14 residues long. The V and J ends lost 3 bases and 6 bases respectively, with 15 bases between them. CDR1 is SGHAT, CDR2 FQNNGV, per germline. The CDR3 region is CASSFGRPRGEQYV. In DNA form, the CDR3 reads TGTGCCAGCAGCTTTGGACGCCCGAGGGGCGAGCAGTACGTC.

The J gene is TRBJ2-1, the V gene TRBV11-2; D tentatively reads TRBD1 or TRBD2 (6 bases each). V dropped 6 bases and J dropped 8 bases, with 11 bases sitting between them. The CDR3 is 12 amino acids. CDR1 and CDR2 from the germline V gene are SGHAT and FQNNGV. Written as DNA, the CDR3 is TGTGCCAGCAGTCCTCGGGGGCATGAGCAGTTCTTC. This codes for CASSPRGHEQFF.

The chain links TRBV14 to TRBJ1-4; D might be TRBD1 (5 bases). Germline V gene data show CDR1 as SGHDN and CDR2 as FVKESK. V gave up 1 base and J gave up 12 bases, with 12 bases separating them. The CDR3 covers 13 residues. CDR3 in DNA: TGTGCCAGCAGCCAAGTAAGAGGGGAAGAACTGTTTTTT. Translating gives CASSQVRGEELFF.

The chain links TRBV29-1 to TRBJ2-3; TRBD2 aligns across 9 bases. The trim removed 4 bases at V and 8 bases at J, leaving 4 bases unmatched. Germline-derived CDR1 and CDR2 are SQVTM and ANQGSEA. This CDR3 contains 12 residues. CDR3 amino acids: CSVGGSGGTQYF. The CDR3 region has the DNA TGCAGCGTTGGGGGTAGCGGGGGTACGCAGTATTTT.

The V call is TRBV7-3, the J call TRBJ1-1, with D unresolved. The CDR3 is made up of 13 amino acids. CDR1 and CDR2 from the germline V gene are SGHTA and FQGTGA. Trimming cost V 5 bases and J 1 base, with 8 bases left between them. The CDR3 bases are TGTGCCAGCAGCGGCCAACCGAACACTGAAGCTTTCTTT. Its translation: CASSGQPNTEAFF.

The rearrangement links TRBV14 to TRBJ1-4, with a weak D call TRBD1 (6 bases). Trimming cost V 4 bases and J 8 bases, with 11 bases left between them. The CDR3 spans 13 residues. Germline CDR1 and CDR2: SGHDN and FVKESK. The CDR3 DNA reads as TGTGCCAGCAGCCCGGGGGGGCGCGAAAAACTGTTTTTT. It encodes CASSPGGREKLFF.

V is TRBV6-5 and J is TRBJ2-7, with 9 bases matching TRBD1. Germline assignment: CDR1 MNHEY and CDR2 SVGAGI. With V trimmed by 6 bases and J by 2 bases, 8 bases remained unmatched. The CDR3 runs 15 residues. DNA of the CDR3: TGTGCCAGCAGCCTCGGACAGGGGAGGACCTACGAGCAGTACTTC. Amino acids: CASSLGQGRTYEQYF.

V gene TRBV6-1 combines with J gene TRBJ2-3, with D perhaps matching TRBD2 (5 bases). Trimming removed 1 base from V and 3 bases from J, with 11 bases in between. CDR1 and CDR2 from the germline V gene are MNHNS and SASEGT. The CDR3 runs 15 residues. The CDR3 loop reads CASSEGLGGTDTQYF. CDR3 coding DNA: TGTGCCAGCAGTGAAGGTCTCGGCGGGACAGATACGCAGTATTTT.

The chain has TRBV18 and TRBJ2-5; D is ambiguous. The CDR3 runs 15 residues. V was trimmed by 2 bases and J by 1 base, leaving 11 bases between them. In germline, CDR1 is KGHSH, CDR2 LQKENI. CDR3 loop: CASSPEEAVQETQYF. CDR3 bases: TGTGCCAGCTCACCAGAAGAGGCAGTCCAAGAGACCCAGTACTTC.

V gene TRBV11-2 combines with J gene TRBJ2-1, with D hard to call. CDR1 SGHAT and CDR2 FQNNGV come from the germline V gene. Trimming stripped 1 base from V and 6 bases from J, with 10 bases between. The CDR3 is made up of 14 amino acids. The chain's CDR3 is CASSLVVSSNEQFF. The DNA for the CDR3 is TGTGCCAGCAGCTTAGTCGTATCATCCAATGAGCAGTTCTTC.

This clone was picked up many times. The rearrangement joins TRBV2 to TRBJ2-5; 7 positions match TRBD2. The CDR3 covers 15 residues. V lost 3 bases and J lost 4; bases outside the gene matches: 8. Germline CDR1 is SNHLY and CDR2 is FYNNEI. For the CDR3, the DNA is TGTGCCAGCAGTGAGGGGCCCGGGGGGTTAGAGACCCAGTACTTC. It yields the protein CASSEGPGGLETQYF.

The rearrangement links TRBV9 to TRBJ1-1; D is unclear. From germline, CDR1 is SGDLS and CDR2 YYNGEE. V gave up 1 base and J gave up 1 base, with 8 bases separating them. CDR3 length: 14 amino acids. The CDR3, as DNA: TGTGCCAGCAGCGTACTCAGTGAGAACACTGAAGCTTTCTTT. Amino acids: CASSVLSENTEAFF.

This chain links TRBV7-8 with TRBJ1-2; D is possibly TRBD1 (5 bases). This CDR3 is built from 14 residues. V was cut by 5 bases and J by 10 bases, with 20 bases left in between. Germline V gene lookup returns CDR1 SGHVS and CDR2 FQNEAQ. CDR3 nucleotides: TGTGCCAGCAGCATATCCTCCTCCGGGGGGATCTACACCTTC. Protein: CASSISSSGGIYTF.

This clone was detected a few times. V is TRBV12-3 or TRBV12-4 and J is TRBJ1-2; D is perhaps TRBD1 (6 bases). Deletions cut 3 bases from V and 5 bases from J, with 10 bases between. The CDR3 length is 13 residues. CDR3 loop: CASSLEGEYGYTF. The CDR3 region has the DNA TGTGCCAGCAGTTTGGAGGGGGAGTATGGCTACACCTTC.

The V call is TRBV28, the J call TRBJ2-2, with D perhaps given as TRBD1 or TRBD2 (5 bases each). V was clipped by 3 bases and J by 1 base, with 15 bases between them. Germline V gives CDR1 MDHEN, CDR2 SYDVKM. The CDR3 spans 17 residues. As DNA, the CDR3 is TGTGCCAGCAGTTTGCGCGCCGGGACGCGGAACACCGGGGAGCTGTTTTTT. Its protein product is CASSLRAGTRNTGELFF.

This sequence joins TRBV28 and TRBJ1-2; 9 bases are a match to TRBD1. Trimming took 6 bases from V and 2 from J; bases not matched to a gene: 7. CDR1 is MDHEN and CDR2 is SYDVKM in the germline V gene. The length of the CDR3 is 15 residues. The chain's CDR3 is CASSRTGVGNYGYTF. For the CDR3, the DNA is TGTGCCAGCAGCCGGACAGGGGTAGGGAACTATGGCTACACCTTC.

The table lists this clone with a few counts. The chain recombines TRBV29-1 with TRBJ1-1, with D tentatively TRBD1 (5 bases). This CDR3 region has 13 residues. The V and J ends lost 7 bases and 1 base respectively, with 13 bases between them. The V gene's germline CDR1 is SQVTM and CDR2 ANQGSEA. DNA for the CDR3: TGCAGCGCGGGGCGGCAGGGGAACACTGAAGCTTTCTTT. Translated: CSAGRQGNTEAFF.

The gene calls are TRBV6-5 and TRBJ1-5; TRBD1 is a possible D gene (5 bases). The CDR3 length is 13 residues. Germline lookup yields CDR1 MNHEY and CDR2 SVGAGI. CDR3 in amino acids: CVSRQGGNQPQHF. The DNA for the CDR3 is TGTGTTTCACGGCAGGGCGGGAATCAGCCCCAGCATTTT.

The chain couples TRBV9 to TRBJ1-3; D perhaps matches TRBD1 (5 bases). Per the germline V gene, CDR1 is SGDLS and CDR2 is YYNGEE. The CDR3 extends over 15 amino acids. The germline V and J ends were trimmed by 4 bases and 3 bases, with 14 bases remaining between them. CDR3 protein: CASSPRTTLGNTIYF. In nucleotides, the CDR3 is TGTGCCAGCAGCCCACGGACAACCCTTGGAAACACCATATATTTT. Complete variable domain (other parts from reference TRBV9 and TRBJ1-3): DSGVTQTPKHLITATGQRVTLRCSPRSGDLSVYWYQQSLDQGLQFLIQYYNGEERAKGNILERFSAQQFPDLHSELNLSSLELGDSALYFCASSPRTTLGNTIYFGEGSWLTVV.

This clone turned up a few times. V and J are TRBV19 and TRBJ1-5; no firm D call. Germline CDR1 is LNHDA and CDR2 is SQIVND (reference sequence). Trimming took off 5 bases at V and 3 bases at J, with 20 bases between the two ends. This CDR3 is 17 amino acids long. The CDR3 bases are TGTGCCAGTAGTCCGCCCGTTTTAAAGGTAAACAATCAGCCCCAGCATTTT. Translating it yields CASSPPVLKVNNQPQHF. The full variable domain, with the rest looked up from reference TRBV19 and TRBJ1-5, is DGGITQSPKYLFRKEGQNVTLSCEQNLNHDAMYWYRQDPGQGLRLIYYSQIVNDFQKGDIAEGYSVSREKKESFPLTVTSAQKNPTAFYLCASSPPVLKVNNQPQHFGDGTRLSIL.

This chain links TRBV11-2 with TRBJ1-3; maybe TRBD1 (6 bases). The germline CDR1 and CDR2 sequences are SGHAT and FQNNGV. The CDR3 is 18 residues long. The ends were cut back, 7 bases at V and 0 bases at J, with 22 bases in the middle. The CDR3 sequence: CASTIGRGGSFSGNTIYF. The CDR3 coding sequence is TGTGCCAGCACCATAGGGAGGGGGGGATCCTTCTCTGGAAACACCATATATTTT.

The rearrangement joins TRBV5-1 to TRBJ2-1; 8 bases fit TRBD2. Germline CDR1 is SGHRS and CDR2 is YFSETQ. The CDR3 contains 16 residues. After removal of 0 bases from V and 0 bases from J, the junction contained 2 bases not matched to a gene. DNA of the CDR3: TGCGCCAGCAGCTTGGTGGCGGGAGGCTCCTACAATGAGCAGTTCTTC. The encoded protein is CASSLVAGGSYNEQFF. Full variable domain (missing parts from reference TRBV5-1 and TRBJ2-1): KAGVTQTPRYLIKTRGQQVTLSCSPISGHRSVSWYQQTPGQGLQFLFEYFSETQRNKGNFPGRFSGRQFSNSRSEMNVSTLELGDSALYLCASSLVAGGSYNEQFFGPGTRLTVL.

The chain carries TRBV5-6 and TRBJ2-7, with 10 bases lining up with TRBD1. The CDR3 contains 14 residues. V dropped 4 bases and J dropped 4; count of bases not matched to a gene: 5. CDR1 is SGHDT, CDR2 YYEEEE, per germline. This CDR3 reads CASSKRQGAYEQYV. The CDR3, as DNA: TGTGCCAGCAGCAAAAGACAGGGGGCTTACGAGCAGTACGTC.

This clone was observed a single time. The J gene is TRBJ2-3, the V gene TRBV29-1, with D perhaps TRBD1 or TRBD2 (5 bases each). Germline assignment: CDR1 SQVTM and CDR2 ANQGSEA. The CDR3 sequence is 14 residues long. The V and J ends lost 4 bases and 1 base respectively, with 12 bases between them. CDR3 sequence reads: CSVAMRGGTDTQYF. Written as DNA, the CDR3 is TGCAGCGTTGCAATGAGGGGCGGCACAGATACGCAGTATTTT.